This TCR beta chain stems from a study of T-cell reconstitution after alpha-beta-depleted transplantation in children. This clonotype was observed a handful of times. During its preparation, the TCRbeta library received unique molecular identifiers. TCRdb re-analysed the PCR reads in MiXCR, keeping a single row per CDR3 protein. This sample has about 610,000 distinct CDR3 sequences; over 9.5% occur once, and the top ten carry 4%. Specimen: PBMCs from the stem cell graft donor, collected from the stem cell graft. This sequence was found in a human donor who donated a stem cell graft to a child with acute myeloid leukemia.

Here the CDR3 DNA reads TGCAGCGTTGGGGACAGATCCCCGGGCATTCAGTACTTC. Protein product: CSVGDRSPGIQYF. The J gene is TRBJ2-4, the V gene TRBV29-1, with 7 bases aligning to TRBD1. The germline gives CDR1 SQVTM, CDR2 ANQGSEA. The CDR3 is 13 amino acids. V lost 4 bases and J lost 9; bases outside the gene matches: 9.